A single sample is the source of the 18 T cell receptor beta chains below, sequenced in a study of identical twins. TCRdb fed the 5' RACE reads into MiXCR, producing one record per CDR3 protein. The repertoire consists of around 1.7 million distinct CDR3 sequences, with about 31% occurring once and the leading ten covering under 0.35%. The sample taken for sequencing was cord blood. Receptors were obtained from a newborn girl in good health.

The rearrangement uses TRBV12-3 or TRBV12-4 and TRBJ2-6; a weak D match, TRBD1 (6 bases). Trimming took 2 bases from V and 8 from J, leaving 16 bases between them. The CDR3 extends over 16 amino acids. This CDR3 is CASSLPGGEGTNVLTF. DNA of the CDR3: TGTGCCAGCAGTTTACCTGGGGGCGAAGGGACCAACGTCCTGACTTTC.

V usage is TRBV5-6 and J usage is TRBJ1-2; unclear D gene. The CDR3 extends over 12 amino acids. CDR1 is SGHDT, CDR2 YYEEEE, per germline. Trimming stripped 4 bases from V and 4 bases from J, with 8 bases between. This chain's CDR3 is CASSAVVYGYTF. CDR3 sequence (DNA): TGTGCCAGCAGCGCGGTGGTCTATGGCTACACCTTC.

Only a few counts were recorded for this clonotype. The rearrangement links TRBV11-2 to TRBJ2-7; the D gene is possibly TRBD1 (6 bases). Germline V gene data show CDR1 as SGHAT and CDR2 as FQNNGV. The V end lost 4 bases, the J end lost 3 bases, and 13 bases lay between the germline ends. The CDR3 loop spans 14 amino acids. In nucleotides, the CDR3 is TGTGCCAGCAGCTCCGTAAAGGACAGCTACGAGCAGTACTTC. The encoded protein is CASSSVKDSYEQYF.

This clonotype was counted between two and nine times. The chain couples TRBV12-3 or TRBV12-4 to TRBJ2-6; TRBD1 aligns across 8 bases. Trimming cost V 3 bases and J 0 bases; bases outside gene matches: 4. The CDR3 loop spans 17 amino acids. This CDR3 is CASSLDRVGSGANVLTF. Here the CDR3 DNA reads TGTGCCAGCAGTTTGGACAGGGTGGGCTCTGGGGCCAACGTCCTGACTTTC.

J is TRBJ2-1 and V is TRBV20-1; unclear D gene. The CDR3 length is 12 residues. V lost 4 bases to trimming and J lost 6 bases, with 10 bases between them. Per the germline V gene, CDR1 is DFQATT and CDR2 is SNEGSKA (reference sequence). For the CDR3, the DNA is TGCAGTGCTATCGCAGGTTGCAATGAGCAGTTCTTC. Protein product: CSAIAGCNEQFF.

The sample holds a few counts of this clonotype. This chain connects TRBV7-8 to TRBJ2-7; the match to TRBD2 covers 8 bases. CDR1 is SGHVS, CDR2 FQNEAQ, per germline. The CDR3 consists of 17 residues. Trimming removed 5 bases from V and 4 bases from J; junction bases left unmatched: 16. CDR3 nucleotide sequence: TGTGCCAGCAGCGGTATGGGGTTACTAGCGGTAGCTTACGAGCAGTACTTC. This codes for CASSGMGLLAVAYEQYF.

This clonotype occurred a few times. The chain couples TRBV29-1 to TRBJ1-1; D remains unclear. This CDR3 comprises 8 residues. V was cut by 4 bases and J by 6 bases, with 0 bases left in between. The germline CDR1 and CDR2 sequences are SQVTM and ANQGSEA. The CDR3 DNA is TGCAGCGTTGCTGAAGCTTTCTTT. Residues: CSVAEAFF.

In its sample, this clonotype was seen a few times. The chain uses TRBV18 and TRBJ1-1, with D possibly being TRBD1 (5 bases). CDR1 KGHSH and CDR2 LQKENI come from the germline V gene. This CDR3 is 14 amino acids long. V gave up 2 bases and J gave up 1 base, with 8 bases separating them. CDR3 sequence: CASSPDDRNTEAFF. The CDR3 region has the DNA TGTGCCAGCTCACCAGACGACAGGAACACTGAAGCTTTCTTT. Looking up the rest from reference TRBV18 and TRBJ1-1 gives the full variable domain: NAGVMQNPRHLVRRRGQEARLRCSPMKGHSHVYWYRQLPEEGLKFMVYLQKENIIDESGMPKERFSAEFPKEGPSILRIQQVVRGDSAAYFCASSPDDRNTEAFFGQGTRLTVV.

The V call is TRBV10-3, the J call TRBJ2-4; D unclear. This CDR3 spans 12 amino acids. Germline-derived CDR1 and CDR2 are ENHRY and SYGVKD. V was trimmed by 11 bases and J by 6 bases, leaving 14 bases between them. The CDR3 sequence is CARWEITNIQYF. Here the CDR3 DNA reads TGTGCCCGATGGGAAATCACAAACATTCAGTACTTC.

The rearrangement uses TRBV2 and TRBJ2-5; 7 nucleotides agree with TRBD2. Looked up from germline, CDR1 is SNHLY and CDR2 is FYNNEI. V lost 6 bases to trimming and J lost 11 bases; unmatched junction nucleotides: 9. The CDR3 runs to 12 residues. CDR3 coding DNA: TGTGCCAGCAGAAGGACTAGGAGTGAGCAGTACTTC. It encodes CASRRTRSEQYF.

This rearrangement joins TRBV12-3 or TRBV12-4 to TRBJ2-7; 10 nucleotides agree with TRBD2. CDR3 size: 15 residues. V lost 7 bases, J lost 1 base, and 7 bases stayed unmatched. CDR3 coding DNA: TGTGCCAGCACCCTCCTAGCGGGGGCATCCTACGAGCAGTACTTC. Amino acid sequence: CASTLLAGASYEQYF.

This clonotype was picked up a small number of times. J is TRBJ2-2 and V is TRBV20-1; 14 bases match TRBD2. The CDR3 extends over 17 amino acids. Germline V CDR1 and CDR2: DFQATT, SNEGSKA (reference sequence). V shed 6 bases, J shed 3 bases, and the junction held 9 bases outside the gene matches. DNA of the CDR3: TGCAGTGCGGTACCCGGGACTAGCGGGAGAGACACCGGGGAGCTGTTTTTT. Its translation is CSAVPGTSGRDTGELFF.

The J gene is TRBJ1-6, the V gene TRBV28; weak D call: TRBD1 (5 bases). The V gene lost 1 base and the J gene lost 7 bases, with 11 bases spanning the gap. This CDR3 is 15 amino acids long. Germline V gives CDR1 MDHEN, CDR2 SYDVKM. In DNA, the CDR3 is TGTGCCAGCAGTTTATTCCGACAGTTAAATTCACCCCTCCACTTT. It codes for CASSLFRQLNSPLHF.

The V gene is TRBV14, the J gene TRBJ1-2, with D hard to call. Looked up from germline, CDR1 is SGHDN and CDR2 is FVKESK. The CDR3 covers 13 residues. The V end was cut by 2 bases, the J end by 4 bases, with 8 bases between. The CDR3 region has the DNA TGTGCCAGCAGCCAATTCTCCGGCTATGGCTACACCTTC. It specifies CASSQFSGYGYTF.

CDR3 loop: CASSKPKGTDTQYF. CDR3 DNA: TGTGCCAGCAGCAAACCCAAGGGTACAGATACGCAGTATTTT. The chain recombines TRBV28 with TRBJ2-3; D remains unclear. Germline V gene data show CDR1 as MDHEN and CDR2 as SYDVKM. This CDR3 contains 14 residues. Trimming pared 6 bases from V and 3 bases from J, leaving 13 bases between.

The sample holds a few counts of this clonotype. V is TRBV12-3 or TRBV12-4 and J is TRBJ2-7; a weak D match, TRBD2 (6 bases). There are 13 residues in the CDR3. V lost 0 bases and J lost 6, with 9 bases in between. For the CDR3, the DNA is TGTGCCAGCAGTTTAGCCCTAGCGTCCGAGCAGTACTTC. The encoded protein is CASSLALASEQYF.

V usage is TRBV20-1 and J usage is TRBJ2-1; 9 nucleotides match TRBD1. The trim removed 7 bases at V and 5 bases at J, leaving 12 bases unmatched. The CDR3 length is 15 residues. Germline V gives CDR1 DFQATT, CDR2 SNEGSKA (reference sequence). CDR3 amino acids: CSVLTGTGKNNEQFF. DNA of the CDR3: TGCAGTGTTTTAACCGGGACAGGGAAAAACAATGAGCAGTTCTTC.

The V call is TRBV3-1, the J call TRBJ2-1; 7 bases are shared with TRBD2. V lost 1 base, J lost 0 bases, and 6 bases stayed unmatched. CDR1 and CDR2 from the germline V gene are LGHDT and YNNKEL (reference sequence). This CDR3 is built from 17 residues. CDR3 amino acids: CASSQGTSSGSYNEQFF. DNA for the CDR3: TGTGCCAGCAGCCAAGGGACTAGTTCGGGCTCCTACAATGAGCAGTTCTTC.